Below are 26 T cell receptor beta chains sequenced from a single sample in a study of cytomegalovirus exposure and HLA in healthy donors. PCR used 60 Vbeta primers and 13 Jbeta primers. Only in-frame clones appear in the TCRdb table, and some are missing; sequencing was by immunoSEQ multiplex PCR. Of 90,000 to 120,000 clones listed, roughly 71% are singletons. The sequencing input was PBMCs. The receptors were gathered from a man aged 35 to 55 in good health and CMV-seropositive.

The V and J genes are TRBV2 and TRBJ2-7, with D maybe TRBD2 (6 bases). V was trimmed by 7 bases and J by 5 bases, leaving 12 bases between them. CDR3 length: 12 amino acids. Germline values: CDR1 SNHLY, CDR2 FYNNEI. DNA of the CDR3: TGTGCCAGCAAAAGGGAGGTCAACGAGCAGTACTTC. It specifies CASKREVNEQYF.

The chain couples TRBV5-1 to TRBJ2-5; D is possibly TRBD2 (5 bases). Germline values: CDR1 SGHRS, CDR2 YFSETQ. This CDR3 spans 13 amino acids. Trimming left V 4 bases short and J 3 bases short, with 10 bases between. In DNA, the CDR3 is TGCGCCAGCAGCGCAAGGACTGAAGAGACCCAGTACTTC. Its translation: CASSARTEETQYF.

This clone was detected a few times. V is TRBV6-5 and J is TRBJ1-1; the D gene is possibly TRBD1 (6 bases). CDR1 MNHEY and CDR2 SVGAGI come from the germline V gene. The CDR3 has 15 residues. Between the trimmed V and J ends, which lost 0 bases and 0 bases, there was a span of 8 bases. The CDR3 sequence is CASSYSAGVNTEAFF. As DNA, the CDR3 is TGTGCCAGCAGTTACTCGGCAGGGGTGAACACTGAAGCTTTCTTT.

The chain joins TRBV7-9 to TRBJ2-7; possible D gene TRBD2, 5 bases. The V and J ends lost 7 bases and 2 bases respectively, with 12 bases between them. The CDR3 consists of 13 residues. Germline values: CDR1 SEHNR, CDR2 FQNEAQ (reference sequence). The CDR3 sequence: CASTPPRAYEQYF. The CDR3 DNA is TGTGCCAGCACCCCCCCGAGGGCCTACGAGCAGTACTTC.

The rearrangement uses TRBV13 and TRBJ1-3; D may be TRBD1 (5 bases). Germline values: CDR1 PRHDT, CDR2 FYEKMQ (reference sequence). There are 16 residues in the CDR3. Deletions cut 1 base from V and 0 bases from J, with 10 bases between. The CDR3, as DNA: TGTGCCAGCAGCTTAGATCTGGGGCTCTCTGGAAACACCATATATTTT. Translated, it gives CASSLDLGLSGNTIYF.

Notes on this clone: The sample holds other DNA sequences that translate to the same CDR3. J is TRBJ1-1 and V is TRBV28; D gene ambiguous. This CDR3 is 11 amino acids long. Germline V gene data show CDR1 as MDHEN and CDR2 as SYDVKM. V shed 7 bases and J shed 1 base, with 4 bases lying between them. CDR3 sequence: CASTSNTEAFF. The CDR3 DNA reads TGTGCCAGCACGTCGAACACTGAAGCTTTCTTT.

This clone was detected only a few times. The rearrangement links TRBV7-2 to TRBJ2-7, with D possibly TRBD1 on 5 matching bases. The CDR3 consists of 16 residues. CDR1 SGHTA and CDR2 FQGNSA come from the germline V gene. Trimming pared 2 bases from V and 3 bases from J, leaving 17 bases between. CDR3 protein: CASSLYGQGKRYEQYF. For the CDR3, the DNA is TGTGCCAGCAGCTTATACGGGCAGGGAAAACGCTACGAGCAGTACTTC.

The chain's CDR3 is CASSLASRSLAVQETQYF. CDR3 DNA sequence: TGCGCCAGCAGCTTGGCCAGTCGTTCGCTAGCGGTACAAGAGACCCAGTACTTC. The chain combines TRBV5-1 with TRBJ2-5; 7 bases are a match to TRBD2. This CDR3 contains 18 residues. After removal of 0 bases from V and 2 bases from J, the junction contained 13 bases not matched to a gene. Germline V gene lookup returns CDR1 SGHRS and CDR2 YFSETQ.

The chain carries TRBV5-4 and TRBJ2-1; no definite D call. V lost 0 bases, J lost 4 bases, and 5 bases lay in between. The CDR3 is 13 amino acids. From germline, CDR1 is SGHNT and CDR2 YYREEE (reference sequence). The CDR3 loop reads CASSLDYYNEQFF. In DNA form, the CDR3 reads TGTGCCAGCAGCTTGGACTATTACAATGAGCAGTTCTTC.

In its sample, this clone was seen a few times. The J gene is TRBJ2-7, the V gene TRBV9; D perhaps matches TRBD2 (5 bases). Germline V gene lookup returns CDR1 SGDLS and CDR2 YYNGEE. The CDR3 is made up of 15 amino acids. Deletions cut 0 bases from V and 1 base from J, with 11 bases between. The CDR3 DNA reads as TGTGCCAGCAGCGTAGCGGACTCTCCTTCCTACGAGCAGTACTTC. Residues: CASSVADSPSYEQYF.

The chain is built from TRBV27 and TRBJ1-4; D unclear. Trimming took off 6 bases at V and 2 bases at J, with 16 bases between the two ends. Germline V gene data show CDR1 as MNHEY and CDR2 as SMNVEV (reference sequence). The CDR3 totals 16 residues. The CDR3 DNA sequence: TGTGCCAGCAGACCTGTCTCAGTCTCGACTAATGAAAAACTGTTTTTT. This translates into CASRPVSVSTNEKLFF.

This clone has just one count. DNA for the CDR3: TGTGCCAGCAGCGTAGAACAGGGGATAAGCACAGATACGCAGTATTTT. Protein: CASSVEQGISTDTQYF. The chain has TRBV9 and TRBJ2-3; 7 bases align to TRBD1. Germline CDR1 and CDR2: SGDLS and YYNGEE. V shed 0 bases, J shed 0 bases, and the junction held 4 bases outside the gene matches. The CDR3 loop spans 16 amino acids.

This chain uses TRBV7-2 with TRBJ2-1, with 11 bases that match TRBD2. The CDR3 contains 15 residues. J lost 5 bases, V lost 5 bases, and 5 bases had no gene match. Germline V gene data show CDR1 as SGHTA and CDR2 as FQGNSA. CDR3 sequence reads: CASSKTSGKNNEQFF. The CDR3 DNA sequence: TGTGCCAGCAGCAAGACTAGCGGGAAAAACAATGAGCAGTTCTTC.

The chain is built from TRBV2 and TRBJ1-5; 7 bases are shared with TRBD1. Germline lookup yields CDR1 SNHLY and CDR2 FYNNEI. CDR3 length equals 14 residues. V was pared by 2 bases and J by 4 bases, with 2 bases of the junction left unmatched. CDR3 sequence reads: CASSEQGVNQPQHF. The CDR3 DNA is TGTGCCAGCAGTGAACAGGGGGTTAATCAGCCCCAGCATTTT.

V and J are TRBV27 and TRBJ1-2, with 7 positions matching TRBD1. Looked up from germline, CDR1 is MNHEY and CDR2 is SMNVEV (reference sequence). After removal of 5 bases from V and 4 bases from J, the junction contained 7 bases not matched to a gene. The CDR3 extends over 14 amino acids. DNA for the CDR3: TGTGCCAGCAGTCACGCAGGGGGTGGCTATGGCTACACCTTC. Encoded protein: CASSHAGGGYGYTF.

This chain links TRBV5-4 with TRBJ2-3; 8 bases are shared with TRBD1. J gave up 1 base and V 4 bases, and 2 bases lay outside the gene matches. Germline values: CDR1 SGHNT, CDR2 YYREEE (reference sequence). The CDR3 extends over 14 amino acids. The CDR3 here is CASSAGQGTDTQYF. The CDR3 DNA sequence: TGTGCCAGCAGCGCGGGACAGGGCACAGATACGCAGTATTTT.

The CDR3: CASSANPGTGTLGYTF. The CDR3 nucleotides are TGTGCCAGCAGCGCGAACCCCGGGACAGGGACGTTGGGCTACACCTTC. The chain couples TRBV9 to TRBJ1-2; 9 nucleotides line up with TRBD1. V lost 3 bases, J lost 8 bases, and 14 bases stayed unmatched. CDR3 length equals 16 residues. CDR1 is SGDLS, CDR2 YYNGEE, per germline.

The genes are TRBV4-2 and TRBJ2-1; 11 nucleotides align to TRBD2. Germline V gene lookup returns CDR1 LGHNA and CDR2 YNFKEQ. The CDR3 length is 17 residues. Trimming cost V 0 bases and J 4 bases; bases outside gene matches: 5. In DNA, the CDR3 is TGTGCCAGCAGCCAAGAAATGACTAGCGGGGTGTACAATGAGCAGTTCTTC. Encoded protein: CASSQEMTSGVYNEQFF.

The V gene is TRBV18, the J gene TRBJ1-1; the match to TRBD1 covers 7 bases. Germline CDR1 reads KGHSH; CDR2 reads LQKENI. The CDR3 totals 15 residues. V lost 2 bases, J lost 1 base, and 4 bases stayed unmatched. As DNA, the CDR3 is TGTGCCAGCTCACCAGGACAGGTCGCGAACACTGAAGCTTTCTTT. Translating gives CASSPGQVANTEAFF. The entire variable domain, with the rest obtained from reference TRBV18 and TRBJ1-1, is as follows: NAGVMQNPRHLVRRRGQEARLRCSPMKGHSHVYWYRQLPEEGLKFMVYLQKENIIDESGMPKERFSAEFPKEGPSILRIQQVVRGDSAAYFCASSPGQVANTEAFFGQGTRLTVV.

The sample holds one count of this clone. This chain links TRBV7-3 with TRBJ2-1; TRBD2 aligns across 14 bases. V was clipped by 5 bases and J by 9 bases; unmatched bases: 9. Germline CDR1 is SGHTA and CDR2 is FQGTGA. CDR3 length equals 16 residues. The CDR3 here is CASSPTGTSGRSEQFF. In DNA, the CDR3 is TGTGCCAGCAGCCCCACCGGGACTAGCGGGAGAAGTGAGCAGTTCTTC.

This clone was counted between two and nine times. The V gene is TRBV5-1, the J gene TRBJ1-3, with D possibly being TRBD1 (6 bases). CDR1 is SGHRS, CDR2 YFSETQ, per germline. This CDR3 contains 14 residues. V lost 6 bases and J lost 0, with 10 bases in between. CDR3 DNA sequence: TGCGCCAGCAAGGTGACAGGCTCTGGAAACACCATATATTTT. Its translation: CASKVTGSGNTIYF.

This chain joins TRBV7-8 and TRBJ2-3, with TRBD2 as a possible D gene (8 bases). Trimming pared 5 bases from V and 4 bases from J, leaving 13 bases between. CDR1 SGHVS and CDR2 FQNEAQ come from the germline V gene. This CDR3 comprises 14 residues. CDR3 loop: CASSHGRGPDTQYF. In nucleotides, the CDR3 is TGTGCCAGCAGCCACGGGAGGGGGCCAGATACGCAGTATTTT.

The chain employs TRBV25-1 and TRBJ1-2, with TRBD1 matching 9 bases. Trimming at V came to 8 bases and at J to 4 bases, leaving 11 bases not matched to a gene. The germline CDR1 and CDR2 sequences are MGHDK and SYGVNS. The CDR3 has 15 residues. The CDR3 spells CASVGQGTSGYGYTF. CDR3 nucleotides: TGTGCCAGCGTCGGACAGGGGACCTCGGGCTATGGCTACACCTTC.

The genes are TRBV28 and TRBJ1-2; 7 positions agree with TRBD1. The CDR3 contains 13 residues. The J segment lost 7 bases and the V segment lost 6 bases, leaving 8 bases of the junction unmatched. In germline, CDR1 is MDHEN, CDR2 SYDVKM. CDR3 DNA: TGTGCCAGCAGGGGCAAAGGGGGCTTTGGCTACACCTTC. The encoded protein is CASRGKGGFGYTF.

The V gene is TRBV4-1, the J gene TRBJ2-7; TRBD1 might be the D (6 bases). With 3 bases removed from V and 0 bases from J, the gap between germline ends came to 6 bases. Germline V gives CDR1 MGHRA, CDR2 YSYEKL. The CDR3 covers 13 residues. The CDR3 DNA is TGCGCCAGCAGCCAGGGGGCCTCCTACGAGCAGTACGTC. Residues: CASSQGASYEQYV.

This clone was observed a single time. The V call is TRBV6-6, the J call TRBJ2-3; the match to TRBD1 covers 8 bases. The CDR3 consists of 16 residues. Germline V gives CDR1 MNHNY, CDR2 SVGAGI (reference sequence). Trimming took 4 bases from V and 5 from J; bases not matched to a gene: 11. This CDR3 is CASSSHQGTGGDTQYF. The CDR3 DNA is TGTGCCAGCAGTTCGCACCAAGGGACAGGTGGAGATACGCAGTATTTT.